This T cell receptor (beta chain) was sequenced in a study of CD8 T cells in Susac syndrome. The CDR3 spans 18 residues. The J segment lost 1 base and the V segment lost 1 base, leaving 7 bases of the junction unmatched. Looked up from germline, CDR1 is LGHNA and CDR2 is YNFKEQ. About this clonotype itself: Its target is unknown.

With random hexamers, roughly 0.45 to 1 ug RNA was reverse transcribed. The TCR beta CDR3 was amplified by immunoSEQ multiplex PCR across 54 Vbeta, 13 Jbeta. TCRdb called the immunoSEQ multiplex PCR reads again in MiXCR, with one record for every CDR3 protein. The table lists about 240,000 distinct CDR3 sequences, 95% to 97% of them singletons. General study points: The relatively small number of individuals in the TCR sequencing and HLA analysis was acknowledged by the study.

This chain uses TRBV4-2 with TRBJ2-2; 9 positions agree with TRBD2. This clonotype was sampled from a human donor with Susac syndrome. The specimen sequenced was CD4+ T cells from PBMCs. The CDR3 protein is CASSQGAASGVNTGELFF. In nucleotides, the CDR3 is TGTGCCAGCAGCCAAGGGGCGGCTAGCGGGGTGAACACCGGGGAGCTGTTTTTT.